This is a list of T cell receptor beta chains from one sample in a study of beta chain features in type 1 diabetes. Some clones are missing from TCRdb's copy, which holds only in-frame ones; the method was immunoSEQ multiplex PCR. The sample has 120,000 or so clones, about 18% seen once. The specimen sequenced was central memory CD4+ T cells from blood. Receptors originate from a young man with type 1 diabetes. CDR3s include the opening cysteine and the closing phenylalanine or tryptophan. The order of the fields is J gene, D gene, V gene, clone size, CDR3 DNA, CDR3 protein. D genes are given only for firm matches. Rows give clone size only sometimes, using once, few, many, or a class for an expanded clone.

TRBJ2-3	TRBD1	TRBV28	few	TGTGCCAGCACTCTTCGGACAGGGGTGGATACGCAGTATTTT	CASTLRTGVDTQYF
TRBJ2-7	NA	TRBV14	NA	TGTGCCAGCAGCCAAGAGGGGACCTACGAGCAGTACTTC	CASSQEGTYEQYF
TRBJ1-3	NA	TRBV30	few	TGTGCCTGGGCTGAATCTGGAAACACCATATATTTT	CAWAESGNTIYF
TRBJ2-2	NA	TRBV4-3	NA	TGCGCCAGCAGCCAAGAGCGGTTCACCGGGGAGCTGTTTTTT	CASSQERFTGELFF
TRBJ2-7	NA	TRBV29-1	medium-sized	TGCAGCGTTGTAGGACAGAACTACGAGCAGTACTTC	CSVVGQNYEQYF
TRBJ2-3	NA	TRBV25-1	few	TGTGCCAGCAGTGAAATTCGCGTCACCAGCACAGATACGCAGTATTTT	CASSEIRVTSTDTQYF
TRBJ1-2	TRBD1	TRBV29-1	NA	TGCAGCGTTGAAGGGGATGGGACAGTAACTAACTATGGCTACACCTTC	CSVEGDGTVTNYGYTF
TRBJ2-1	NA	TRBV7-9	few	TGTGCCAGCAGCTTAGTGACGAATGAGCAGTTCTTC	CASSLVTNEQFF
TRBJ2-5	NA	TRBV4-1	few	TGCGCCAGCAGCCTAGCCTCGGTATCGGGGTCTCAAGAGACCCAGTACTTC	CASSLASVSGSQETQYF
TRBJ2-1	TRBD2	TRBV7-9	few	TGTGCCAGCAGCTATAGTCTAGCGGGGGGAATAAATGAGCAGTTCTTC	CASSYSLAGGINEQFF
TRBJ2-2	NA	TRBV29-1	NA	TGCAGCGTTGAGGTGGGGGGCGACACCGGGGAGCTGTTTTTT	CSVEVGGDTGELFF
TRBJ2-7	NA	TRBV10-1	few	TGCGCCAGCAATAGGGAGGCCTACGAGCAGTACTTC	CASNREAYEQYF
TRBJ2-5	TRBD2	TRBV4-2	few	TGTTCCAGCAGCCAAGATAGCGCGGGAGGTTTAATAGAGACCCAGTACTTC	CSSSQDSAGGLIETQYF
TRBJ2-7	NA	TRBV14	few	TGTGCCAGCAGCCCCAGGGGCGGGGAGAGGCAGTACTTC	CASSPRGGERQYF
TRBJ1-4	NA	TRBV23-1	NA	TGCGCCAGCAGTCAATCGATGACAGTGGCGGAATGGGAAAAACTGTTTTTT	CASSQSMTVAEWEKLFF
TRBJ2-6	NA	TRBV6-5	few	TGTGCCAGCAGTTACCCCCTCAGCTCTGGGGCCAACGTCCTGACTTTC	CASSYPLSSGANVLTF
TRBJ2-5	NA	TRBV28	many	TGTGCCAGCAGGGAGGGACAGAGAGAGACCCAGTACTTC	CASREGQRETQYF
TRBJ2-7	NA	TRBV6-1	NA	TGTGCCAGCAGTGAACCGGGCACGGGGTCCGACGAGCAGTACTTC	CASSEPGTGSDEQYF
TRBJ2-5	NA	TRBV6-5	NA	TGTGCCAGCACCGAGAGCAGCGGAAGGGAGACCCAGTACTTC	CASTESSGRETQYF
TRBJ1-2	NA	TRBV10-3	many	TGTGCCATCAGTGAAGCTGTATATGGCTACACCTTC	CAISEAVYGYTF
TRBJ2-2	NA	TRBV28	NA	TGTGCCAGCAGTTTAATCCGGGGGAGCCCCGGGGAGCTGTTTTTT	CASSLIRGSPGELFF
TRBJ2-1	NA	TRBV27	few	TGTGCCAGCAGTTTATCGCCAGACCCTCAACCGAATGAGCAGTTCTTC	CASSLSPDPQPNEQFF
TRBJ2-2	TRBD1	TRBV30	NA	TGTGCCTGGAGAGACAGCTCCCGTTACAGGGGGAATCCGCGGGAGCTGTTTTTT	CAWRDSSRYRGNPRELFF
TRBJ2-5	NA	TRBV2	NA	TGTGCCAGCAGGGGGGATCAAGAGACCCAGTACTTC	CASRGDQETQYF
TRBJ2-7	NA	TRBV5-1	NA	TGCGCCAGCAGCTTGGAGGGCAGGGCCTACGAGCAGTACTTC	CASSLEGRAYEQYF
TRBJ1-6	NA	TRBV7-3	few	TGTGCCAGCAGCTTATATGGCCGGGATTCACCCCTCCACTTT	CASSLYGRDSPLHF
TRBJ2-3	TRBD2	TRBV20-1	NA	TGCAGTGCCAACCCCGGGACTAGCGAGTATTTT	CSANPGTSEYF
TRBJ2-1	NA	TRBV2	many	TGTGCCAGCTGCCCCGGGATCTCCTACAATGAGCAGTTCTTC	CASCPGISYNEQFF
TRBJ2-7	NA	TRBV19	medium-sized	TGTGCCAGTAGTATCGACTTACTCTACGAGCAGTACTTC	CASSIDLLYEQYF
TRBJ2-5	NA	TRBV7-2	few	TGTGCCAGCAGCTTAGAACTCCGGCAGGGGAGGGGAAAGACCCAGTACTTC	CASSLELRQGRGKTQYF
TRBJ2-5	NA	TRBV5-1	NA	TGCGCCAGCAGCCGGGACTACCAAGAGACCCAGTACTTC	CASSRDYQETQYF
TRBJ2-1	NA	TRBV6-6	many	TGTGCCAGCAGCGCCAAGGATGAGCAGTTCTTC	CASSAKDEQFF
TRBJ2-1	TRBD2	TRBV4-2	NA	TGTGCCAGCAGCCATCCTCTAAAGAGCGGGAGTGAATACAATGAGCAGTTCTTC	CASSHPLKSGSEYNEQFF
TRBJ1-1	NA	TRBV19	few	TGTGCCAGTACCACCTACGATAACACTGAAGCTTTCTTT	CASTTYDNTEAFF
TRBJ1-1	TRBD1	TRBV20-1	NA	TGCAGGGGACAGGGCGATGAAGCTTTCTTT	CRGQGDEAFF
TRBJ2-7	TRBD1	TRBV11-3	NA	TGTGCCAGCAGTACCGGGACAGGGGGATCCTACGAGCAGTACTTC	CASSTGTGGSYEQYF
TRBJ2-5	TRBD2	TRBV29-1	NA	TGCAGCGTTGTATTGGCGGGAGAAGAGACCCAGTACTTC	CSVVLAGEETQYF
TRBJ1-1	TRBD1	TRBV2	NA	TGTGCCAGTCGACAGGGTCCGGGGACTGAAGCTTTCTTT	CASRQGPGTEAFF
TRBJ1-4	NA	TRBV4-1	few	TGCGCCAGCAGCCCCACTCCCGGGACAACTAATGAAAAACTGTTTTTT	CASSPTPGTTNEKLFF
TRBJ2-3	NA	TRBV25-1	NA	TGTGCCAGCAGTGACGGACGGCGAACTAGCACAGATACGCAGTATTTT	CASSDGRRTSTDTQYF
TRBJ1-4	NA	TRBV30	NA	TGTGCCTGGAGCGGTCTGGGTGAAAAACTGTTTTTT	CAWSGLGEKLFF
TRBJ2-7	NA	TRBV4-2	NA	TGTGCCAGCAGCCAAGTCAAGGGAGACGAGCAGTACTTC	CASSQVKGDEQYF
TRBJ2-5	TRBD2	TRBV6-5	many	TGTGCCAGCAGGGAGACTAGCGGCTTCAAAGAGACCCAGTACTTC	CASRETSGFKETQYF
TRBJ1-1	NA	TRBV7-3	NA	TGTGCCAGCAGCCCCGGGCCAGGGAACACTGAAGCTTTCTTT	CASSPGPGNTEAFF